This TCR beta chain was captured in a study of T-cell reconstitution after alpha-beta-depleted transplantation in children. Study-level results: Expanded clones from the graft, numbering several hundred, reportedly supplied alpha-beta T cells about two months after transplant. High day-60 TCRbeta diversity in some patients came from surviving recipient T cells and thymic progenitors. Newly produced T cells mostly provided counts and TCRbeta diversity after one year, as hyperexpanded clones declined.

Worth noting for this clonotype: The antigen is unknown.

Germline V gene sequence: CDR1 SGHVS, CDR2 FNYEAQ. The CDR3 length is 13 residues. Trimming removed 4 bases from V and 7 bases from J, with 13 bases in between. The authors prepared the TCRbeta library with unique molecular identifiers. Each CDR3 protein is one row after TCRdb ran MiXCR on the PCR reads. The sample lists around 670,000 distinct CDR3 sequences, around 13% occurring once. The source of this sequence is a girl aged 2-15 years with congenital amegakaryocytic thrombocytopenia, due to receive a stem cell transplant. Sequenced material: PBMCs, taken before TCRalphabeta/CD19-depleted stem cell transplant. The rearrangement joins TRBV7-6 to TRBJ2-5, with a weak D call TRBD2 (6 bases). In DNA form, the CDR3 reads TGTGCCAGCAGCTCCGAGCTGGGGGGGACCCAGTACTTC. Translated, it gives CASSSELGGTQYF.